This T cell receptor (beta chain) was found in a study of blood T cells in healthy people across ages. Together with a sample-barcoded 5' primer, a J-beta primer mix was included in a second PCR lasting about 7 to 12 cycles. From each sample, at least 2.5 million paired-end reads containing CDR3 were obtained. TCRdb re-derived calls from the 5' RACE reads in MiXCR, one entry per CDR3 protein. The sample includes around 400,000 distinct CDR3 sequences, 45% to 65% seen only once; the top ten take 45% to 60%. Overall study results and limits: The study could not conclusively compare naive and antigen-experienced cells, given its unsorted PBMCs. Long-lived donors had more naive CD4+ cells and higher diversity than aged donors.

The donors, aged about 6 to 100, were healthy Caucasians from Russia. In the case of this clonotype: Its antigen is still unknown.

The sequenced sample was blood. This receptor was identified in a man between 60 and 70 years old in good health.

For the CDR3, the DNA is TGTGCCAGCAGCGTAGACGAGGGGGATGGCTACACCTTC. Protein sequence: CASSVDEGDGYTF. This chain uses TRBV9 with TRBJ1-2; D perhaps matches TRBD1 (6 bases). The germline V gene has CDR1 SGDLS and CDR2 YYNGEE. The CDR3 is 13 residues long. The ends were cut back, 0 bases at V and 6 bases at J, with 9 bases in the middle.